The 12 T cell receptor beta chains below come from one sample, sequenced in a study of PD-1 blockade in mismatch repair-deficient tumors. TCRdb's table, derived via immunoSEQ multiplex PCR, lists solely in-frame clones and lacks some. Of over 100,000 clones listed, about 74% were seen once; the top ten hold 4% to 5%. The material sequenced was peripheral blood, taken roughly 13 months after starting pembrolizumab. The receptors originated from an adult with mismatch repair-deficient cancer.

The V call is TRBV13, the J call TRBJ2-1, with 8 bases fitting TRBD2. Germline CDR1 is PRHDT and CDR2 is FYEKMQ (reference sequence). This CDR3 comprises 12 residues. The V and J ends lost 8 bases and 7 bases, in that order; junction bases with no gene match: 4. The chain's CDR3 is CASRGGANEQFF. CDR3 bases: TGTGCCAGCCGGGGGGGGGCGAATGAGCAGTTCTTC.

This clone was seen more than once but under ten times. V gene TRBV11-2 combines with J gene TRBJ2-5; tentative D call: TRBD2 (5 bases). This CDR3 is 14 amino acids long. V was clipped by 8 bases and J by 3 bases, with 16 bases between them. CDR1 is SGHAT, CDR2 FQNNGV, per germline. The CDR3 nucleotides are TGTGCCAGCCACCCGGGGAAGAGGGAAGAGACCCAGTACTTC. Its translation is CASHPGKREETQYF.

This chain joins TRBV7-2 and TRBJ2-7; D gene unclear. CDR3 length: 14 amino acids. V was trimmed by 1 base and J by 0 bases, leaving 7 bases between them. Per the germline V gene, CDR1 is SGHTA and CDR2 is FQGNSA. This CDR3 reads CASSLGPFSYEQYF. Here the CDR3 DNA reads TGTGCCAGCAGCTTAGGTCCCTTCTCCTACGAGCAGTACTTC.

This clone turned up a few times. The chain is built from TRBV7-8 and TRBJ1-2; D might be TRBD1 (5 bases). The CDR3 has 16 amino acids. The germline gives CDR1 SGHVS, CDR2 FQNEAQ. The V end lost 1 base, the J end lost 2 bases, and 14 bases lay between the germline ends. DNA of the CDR3: TGTGCCAGCAGCTTAGTTGGGTACGACAGAAACTATGGCTACACCTTC. Amino acids: CASSLVGYDRNYGYTF.

This rearrangement joins TRBV6-6 to TRBJ1-5; 7 positions agree with TRBD1. V dropped 0 bases and J dropped 9; count of bases not matched to a gene: 5. The CDR3 has 14 amino acids. The germline gives CDR1 MNHNY, CDR2 SVGAGI (reference sequence). This chain's CDR3 is CASSYSDRARPQHF. CDR3 bases: TGTGCCAGCAGTTACTCAGACAGGGCCCGGCCCCAGCATTTT.

The chain has TRBV7-2 and TRBJ2-2; 7 bases fit TRBD1. Germline CDR1 and CDR2: SGHTA and FQGNSA. The CDR3 loop spans 14 amino acids. Trimming at V came to 6 bases and at J to 3 bases, leaving 4 bases not matched to a gene. CDR3 sequence reads: CASRTGTYTGELFF. The CDR3 bases are TGTGCCAGCAGGACAGGGACCTACACCGGGGAGCTGTTTTTT.

This sequence joins TRBV5-1 and TRBJ2-1; 9 bases map to TRBD1. This CDR3 is built from 17 residues. Germline CDR1 reads SGHRS; CDR2 reads YFSETQ. The V gene end was trimmed by 4 bases and the J gene end by 15 bases; junction bases not matched to a gene: 23. This CDR3 reads CASSPTPGTGNVNEWFF. The CDR3 DNA reads as TGCGCCAGCAGCCCCACCCCCGGGACAGGGAACGTGAATGAATGGTTCTTC.

Comments on this clone: One junction end disagrees with the germline gene, perhaps due to a read error. The chain joins TRBV7-7 to TRBJ2-3; 7 positions match TRBD2. The CDR3 runs 13 residues. Germline V gene lookup returns CDR1 SSHAT and CDR2 FNYEAQ (reference sequence). The CDR3 DNA follows: TGTGCTAGCAGCCGGGACTACCAAGATACGCAGTATTTT. Translated: CASSRDYQDTQYF.

The chain recombines TRBV7-9 with TRBJ1-1; TRBD1 is a possible D gene (5 bases). CDR1 and CDR2 from the germline V gene are SEHNR and FQNEAQ (reference sequence). The ends were cut back, 1 base at V and 7 bases at J, with 13 bases in the middle. This CDR3 is 14 amino acids long. CDR3 amino acids: CASSLVPPGLEAFF. DNA of the CDR3: TGTGCCAGCAGCTTAGTTCCGCCGGGGCTTGAAGCTTTCTTT.

The CDR3 DNA reads as TGTGCCAGCAGCGAGCGGGAGGATTACAATGAGCAGTTCTTC. Translation: CASSEREDYNEQFF. The chain is built from TRBV11-3 and TRBJ2-1; 9 bases fit TRBD2. The germline V gene has CDR1 SGHNT and CDR2 YENEEA. This CDR3 region has 14 residues. The ends lost 5 bases at V and 4 bases at J; junction bases unmatched: 3. Variable domain in full (rest from reference TRBV11-3 and TRBJ2-1): EAGVVQSPRYKIIEKKQPVAFWCNPISGHNTLYWYLQNLGQGPELLIRYENEEAVDDSQLPKDRFSAERLKGVDSTLKIQPAELGDSAVYLCASSEREDYNEQFFGPGTRLTVL.

This clone was counted a few times. V and J are TRBV5-6 and TRBJ2-5; TRBD1 might be the D (5 bases). Germline V gene sequence: CDR1 SGHDT, CDR2 YYEEEE. This CDR3 spans 14 amino acids. V gave up 4 bases and J gave up 1 base, with 11 bases separating them. This chain's CDR3 is CASSPPTGQETQYF. The CDR3 DNA is TGTGCCAGCAGCCCCCCCACAGGCCAAGAGACCCAGTACTTC.

This clone was seen just once. The J gene is TRBJ2-2, the V gene TRBV7-9; 9 bases are shared with TRBD2. CDR3 size: 15 residues. The germline gives CDR1 SEHNR, CDR2 FQNEAQ (reference sequence). With V trimmed by 3 bases and J by 3 bases, 2 bases remained unmatched. CDR3 region: CASSFAGGDTGELFF. CDR3 nucleotides: TGTGCCAGCAGCTTTGCGGGAGGGGACACCGGGGAGCTGTTTTTT.